The T cell receptor beta chain under discussion was sequenced for a study of somatic mutations in cytotoxic T cells in rheumatoid arthritis. At the level of the study: After diagnosis, patient blood (about 30 ml EDTA) was drawn right away, before any treatment was given. Findings of the study overall: The largest CD8+ clone made up over 20% of CD8+ cells in about an eighth of the roughly 60 patients. The slight TRBV07 underrepresentation in rheumatoid arthritis patients received no adjustment for multiple comparisons.

In the case of this clone: Antigen: not known.

Data came from immunoSEQ multiplex PCR; TCRdb stores just in-frame clones and leaves some out. The table includes 20,000 to 25,000 clones, 80% to 90% detected once. CDR1 and CDR2 (germline): SGDLS, YYNGEE. V lost 4 bases, J lost 2 bases, and 8 bases stayed unmatched. This CDR3 region has 15 residues. The sequence was collected from an adult with rheumatoid arthritis. V usage is TRBV9 and J usage is TRBJ1-1; 7 bases fit TRBD1. The sequenced sample was CD8+ T cells sorted from blood. The CDR3 is CASSPSTGRNTEAFF. The CDR3 nucleotides are TGTGCCAGCAGCCCCTCGACAGGGCGAAACACTGAAGCTTTCTTT. Full variable domain (remainder filled in from reference TRBV9 and TRBJ1-1): DSGVTQTPKHLITATGQRVTLRCSPRSGDLSVYWYQQSLDQGLQFLIQYYNGEERAKGNILERFSAQQFPDLHSELNLSSLELGDSALYFCASSPSTGRNTEAFFGQGTRLTVV.